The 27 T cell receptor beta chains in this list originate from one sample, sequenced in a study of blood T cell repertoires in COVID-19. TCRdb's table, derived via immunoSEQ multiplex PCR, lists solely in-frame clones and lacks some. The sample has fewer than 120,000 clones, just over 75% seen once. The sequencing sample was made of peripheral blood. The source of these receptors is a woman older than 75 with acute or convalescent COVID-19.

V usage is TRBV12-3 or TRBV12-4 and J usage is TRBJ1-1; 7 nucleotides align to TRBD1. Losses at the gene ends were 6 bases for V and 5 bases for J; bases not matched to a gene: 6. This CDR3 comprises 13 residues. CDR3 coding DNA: TGTGCCAGCAGGTACGGACAGGTAACTGAAGCTTTCTTT. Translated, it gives CASRYGQVTEAFF.

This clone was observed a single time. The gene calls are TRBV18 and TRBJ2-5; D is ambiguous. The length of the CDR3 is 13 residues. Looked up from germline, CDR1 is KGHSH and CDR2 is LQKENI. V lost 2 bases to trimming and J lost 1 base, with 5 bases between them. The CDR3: CASSPSSQETQYF. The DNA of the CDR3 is TGTGCCAGCTCACCATCCAGCCAAGAGACCCAGTACTTC. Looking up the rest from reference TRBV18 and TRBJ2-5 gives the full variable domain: NAGVMQNPRHLVRRRGQEARLRCSPMKGHSHVYWYRQLPEEGLKFMVYLQKENIIDESGMPKERFSAEFPKEGPSILRIQQVVRGDSAAYFCASSPSSQETQYFGPGTRLLVL.

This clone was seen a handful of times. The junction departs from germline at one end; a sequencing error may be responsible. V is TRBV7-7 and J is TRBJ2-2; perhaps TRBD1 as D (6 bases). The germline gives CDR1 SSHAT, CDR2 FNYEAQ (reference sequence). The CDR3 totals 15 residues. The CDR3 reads CASSLDRLDTGELFF. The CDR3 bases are TGTGCTAGCAGCTTAGACAGGCTTGACACCGGGGAGCTGTTTTTT.

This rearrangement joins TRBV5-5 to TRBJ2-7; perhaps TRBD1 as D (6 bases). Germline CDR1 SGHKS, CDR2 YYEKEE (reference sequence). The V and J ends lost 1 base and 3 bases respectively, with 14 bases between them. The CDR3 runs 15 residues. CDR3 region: CASSLQGLSNYEQYF. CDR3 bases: TGTGCCAGCAGCTTGCAGGGGTTATCGAACTACGAGCAGTACTTC.

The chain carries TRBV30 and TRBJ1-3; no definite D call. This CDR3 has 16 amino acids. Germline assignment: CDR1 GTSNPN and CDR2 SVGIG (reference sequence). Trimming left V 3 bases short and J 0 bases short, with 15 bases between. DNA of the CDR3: TGTGCCTGGAGGCATAGAGCTTCTTCCTCTGGAAACACCATATATTTT. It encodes CAWRHRASSSGNTIYF.

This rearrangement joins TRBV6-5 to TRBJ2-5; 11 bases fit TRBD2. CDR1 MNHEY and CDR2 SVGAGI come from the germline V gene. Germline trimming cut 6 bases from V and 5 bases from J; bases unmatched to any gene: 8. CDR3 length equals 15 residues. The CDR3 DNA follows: TGTGCCAGCAGCATTAGCGGGGGGGCACGGGAGACCCAGTACTTC. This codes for CASSISGGARETQYF.

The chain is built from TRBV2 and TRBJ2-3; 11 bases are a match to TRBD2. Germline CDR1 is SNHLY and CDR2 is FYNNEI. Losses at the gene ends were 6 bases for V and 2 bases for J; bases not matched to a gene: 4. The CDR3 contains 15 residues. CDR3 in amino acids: CASRWGLADTDTQYF. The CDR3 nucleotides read TGTGCCAGCAGATGGGGACTAGCGGACACAGATACGCAGTATTTT. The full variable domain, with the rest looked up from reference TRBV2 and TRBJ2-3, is EPEVTQTPSHQVTQMGQEVILRCVPISNHLYFYWYRQILGQKVEFLVSFYNNEISEKSEIFDDQFSVERPDGSNFTLKIRSTKLEDSAMYFCASRWGLADTDTQYFGPGTRLTVL.

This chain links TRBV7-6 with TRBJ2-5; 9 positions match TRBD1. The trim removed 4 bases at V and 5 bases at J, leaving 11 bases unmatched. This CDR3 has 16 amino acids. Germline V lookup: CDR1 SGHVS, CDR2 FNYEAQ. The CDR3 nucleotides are TGTGCCAGCAGCTCCTATGGGGGGACAGGGATGGAGACCCAGTACTTC. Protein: CASSSYGGTGMETQYF.

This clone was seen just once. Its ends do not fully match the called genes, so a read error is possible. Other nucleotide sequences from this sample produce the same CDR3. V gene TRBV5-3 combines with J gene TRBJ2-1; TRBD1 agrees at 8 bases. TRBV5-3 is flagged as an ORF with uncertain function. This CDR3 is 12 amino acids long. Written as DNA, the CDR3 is TGCGCCAGAAGCCCACAGGGGGGAGAGCAGTTCTTC. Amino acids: CARSPQGGEQFF.

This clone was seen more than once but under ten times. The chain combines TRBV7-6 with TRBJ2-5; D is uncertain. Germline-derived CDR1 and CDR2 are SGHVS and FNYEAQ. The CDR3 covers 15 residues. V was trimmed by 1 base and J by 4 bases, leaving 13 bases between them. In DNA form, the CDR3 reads TGTGCCAGCAGCTTAGGATTGAGGTCCGGAGAGACCCAGTACTTC. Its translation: CASSLGLRSGETQYF.

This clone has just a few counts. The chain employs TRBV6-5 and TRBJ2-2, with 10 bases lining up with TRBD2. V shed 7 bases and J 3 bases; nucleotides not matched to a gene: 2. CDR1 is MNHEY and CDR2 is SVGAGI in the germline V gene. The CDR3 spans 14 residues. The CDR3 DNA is TGTGCCAGCACTAGCGGGGGCGACACCGGGGAGCTGTTTTTT. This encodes CASTSGGDTGELFF.

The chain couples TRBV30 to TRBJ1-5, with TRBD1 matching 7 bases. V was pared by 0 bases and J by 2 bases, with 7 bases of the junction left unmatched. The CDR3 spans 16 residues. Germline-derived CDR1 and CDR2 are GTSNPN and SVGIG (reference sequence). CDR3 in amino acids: CAWSVQGGGGNQPQHF. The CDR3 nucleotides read TGTGCCTGGAGTGTTCAGGGGGGCGGCGGCAATCAGCCCCAGCATTTT.

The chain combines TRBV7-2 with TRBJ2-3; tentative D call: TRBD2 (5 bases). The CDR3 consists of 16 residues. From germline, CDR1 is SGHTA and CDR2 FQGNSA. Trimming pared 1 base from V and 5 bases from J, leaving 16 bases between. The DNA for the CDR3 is TGTGCCAGCAGCTTAGGCGGGCGATCGATGGGAGATACGCAGTATTTT. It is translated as CASSLGGRSMGDTQYF.

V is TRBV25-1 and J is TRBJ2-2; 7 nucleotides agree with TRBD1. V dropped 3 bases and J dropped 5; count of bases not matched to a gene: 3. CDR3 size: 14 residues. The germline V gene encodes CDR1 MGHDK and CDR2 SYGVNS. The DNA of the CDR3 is TGTGCCAGCAGTGAGGACAGGTTAACCGGGGAGCTGTTTTTT. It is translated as CASSEDRLTGELFF.

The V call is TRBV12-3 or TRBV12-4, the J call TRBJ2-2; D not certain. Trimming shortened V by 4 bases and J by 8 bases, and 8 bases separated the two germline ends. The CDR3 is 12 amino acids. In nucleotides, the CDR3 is TGTGCCAGCAGTTACCCCGGGGGGGAGCTGTTTTTT. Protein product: CASSYPGGELFF.

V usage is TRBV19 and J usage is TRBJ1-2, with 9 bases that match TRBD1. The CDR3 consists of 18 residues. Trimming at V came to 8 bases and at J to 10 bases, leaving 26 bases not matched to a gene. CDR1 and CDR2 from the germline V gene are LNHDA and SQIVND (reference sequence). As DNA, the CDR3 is TGTGCCAGTTCCGAAGAAAAGTCCCACAGGGGGCTCGGCCACCTCTACACCTTC. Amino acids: CASSEEKSHRGLGHLYTF. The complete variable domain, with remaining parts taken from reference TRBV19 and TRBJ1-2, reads DGGITQSPKYLFRKEGQNVTLSCEQNLNHDAMYWYRQDPGQGLRLIYYSQIVNDFQKGDIAEGYSVSREKKESFPLTVTSAQKNPTAFYLCASSEEKSHRGLGHLYTFGSGTRLTVV.

CDR3: CASNLGQVADYEQYF. As DNA, the CDR3 is TGTGCCAGCAACCTCGGACAGGTGGCCGACTACGAGCAGTACTTC. The chain couples TRBV21-1 to TRBJ2-7; the D call in the table, TRBD1, was not verified against the DNA. TRBV21-1 is recorded as a pseudogene. The CDR3 length is 15 residues.

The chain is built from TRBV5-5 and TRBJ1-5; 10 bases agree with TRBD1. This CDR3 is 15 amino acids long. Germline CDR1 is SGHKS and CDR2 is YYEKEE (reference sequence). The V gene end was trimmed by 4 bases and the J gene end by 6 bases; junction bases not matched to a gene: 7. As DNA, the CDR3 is TGTGCCAGCAGCCTCGGGACAGGGGCGGTTCAGCCCCAGCATTTT. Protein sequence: CASSLGTGAVQPQHF.

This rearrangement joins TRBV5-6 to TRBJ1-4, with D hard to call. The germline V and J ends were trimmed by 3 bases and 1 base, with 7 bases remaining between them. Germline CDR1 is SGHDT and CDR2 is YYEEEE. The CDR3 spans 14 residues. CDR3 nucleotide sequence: TGTGCCAGCAGCTGGGGAGGAACTAATGAAAAACTGTTTTTT. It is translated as CASSWGGTNEKLFF.

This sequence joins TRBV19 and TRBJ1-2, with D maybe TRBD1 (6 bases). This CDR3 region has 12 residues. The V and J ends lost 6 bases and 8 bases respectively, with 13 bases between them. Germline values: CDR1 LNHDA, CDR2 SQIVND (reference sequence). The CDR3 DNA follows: TGTGCCAGTAGGAACCAGGGGACCGGCTACACCTTC. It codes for CASRNQGTGYTF. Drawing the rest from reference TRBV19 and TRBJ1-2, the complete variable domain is DGGITQSPKYLFRKEGQNVTLSCEQNLNHDAMYWYRQDPGQGLRLIYYSQIVNDFQKGDIAEGYSVSREKKESFPLTVTSAQKNPTAFYLCASRNQGTGYTFGSGTRLTVV.

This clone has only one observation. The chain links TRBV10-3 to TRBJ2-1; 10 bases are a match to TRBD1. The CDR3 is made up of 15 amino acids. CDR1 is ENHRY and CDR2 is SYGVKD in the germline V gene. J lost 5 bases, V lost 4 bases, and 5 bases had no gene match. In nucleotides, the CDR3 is TGTGCCATCAGTGCGACAGGGGGCACTAACAATGAGCAGTTCTTC. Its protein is CAISATGGTNNEQFF.

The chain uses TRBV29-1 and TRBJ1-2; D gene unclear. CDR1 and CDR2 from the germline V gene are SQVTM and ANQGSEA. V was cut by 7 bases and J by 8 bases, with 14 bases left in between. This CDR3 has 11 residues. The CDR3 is CSAQEGTGYTF. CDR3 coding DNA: TGCAGCGCCCAAGAGGGAACGGGCTACACCTTC.

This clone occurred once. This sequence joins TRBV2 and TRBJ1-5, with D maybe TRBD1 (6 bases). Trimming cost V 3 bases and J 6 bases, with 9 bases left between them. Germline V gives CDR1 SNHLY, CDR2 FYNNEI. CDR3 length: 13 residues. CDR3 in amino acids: CASSEEGGQPQHF. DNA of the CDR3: TGTGCCAGCAGTGAGGAAGGGGGTCAGCCCCAGCATTTT.

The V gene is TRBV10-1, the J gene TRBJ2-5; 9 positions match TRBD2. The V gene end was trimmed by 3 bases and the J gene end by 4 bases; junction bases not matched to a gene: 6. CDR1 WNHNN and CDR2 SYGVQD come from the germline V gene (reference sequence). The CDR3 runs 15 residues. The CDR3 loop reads CASSDSGLARETQYF. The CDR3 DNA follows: TGCGCCAGCAGTGACTCCGGACTAGCGAGAGAGACCCAGTACTTC.

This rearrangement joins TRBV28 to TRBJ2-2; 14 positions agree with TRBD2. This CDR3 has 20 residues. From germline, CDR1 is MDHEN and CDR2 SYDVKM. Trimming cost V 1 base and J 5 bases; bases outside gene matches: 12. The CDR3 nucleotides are TGTGCCAGCAGTTTATTTGTCCCGGGACTAGCGGGAGTATGGACCGGGGAGCTGTTTTTT. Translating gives CASSLFVPGLAGVWTGELFF.

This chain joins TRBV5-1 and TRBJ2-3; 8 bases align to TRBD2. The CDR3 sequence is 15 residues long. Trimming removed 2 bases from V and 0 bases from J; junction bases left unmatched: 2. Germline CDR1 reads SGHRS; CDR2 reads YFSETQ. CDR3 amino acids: CASSLPGGSTDTQYF. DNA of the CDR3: TGCGCCAGCAGCTTACCGGGAGGGAGCACAGATACGCAGTATTTT.

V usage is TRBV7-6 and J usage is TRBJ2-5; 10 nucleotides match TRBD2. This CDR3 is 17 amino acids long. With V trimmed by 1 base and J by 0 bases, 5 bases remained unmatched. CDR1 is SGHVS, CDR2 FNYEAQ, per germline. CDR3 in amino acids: CASSLVLGLADQETQYF. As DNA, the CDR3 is TGTGCCAGCAGCTTAGTATTAGGACTAGCGGACCAAGAGACCCAGTACTTC. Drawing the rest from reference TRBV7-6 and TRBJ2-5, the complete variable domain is GAGVSQSPRYKVTKRGQDVALRCDPISGHVSLYWYRQALGQGPEFLTYFNYEAQQDKSGLPNDRFSAERPEGSISTLTIQRTEQRDSAMYRCASSLVLGLADQETQYFGPGTRLLVL.